Below are 18 T cell receptor beta chains sequenced from a single sample in a study of cytomegalovirus exposure and HLA in healthy donors. The PCR was carried out with 60 Vbeta primers and 13 Jbeta primers. Method: immunoSEQ multiplex PCR; TCRdb's copy keeps in-frame clones and lacks some. This table holds 100,000 to 150,000 clones, roughly 80% found once. Sequenced sample: PBMCs. These TCRs come from a woman aged 35 to 49 in good health and CMV-seropositive.

The chain is built from TRBV7-6 and TRBJ2-3; the match to TRBD2 covers 15 bases. From germline, CDR1 is SGHVS and CDR2 FNYEAQ. The trim removed 4 bases at V and 3 bases at J, leaving 11 bases unmatched. The CDR3 consists of 19 residues. The CDR3: CASSSRTSGRAIATDTQYF. The CDR3 DNA reads TGTGCCAGCAGCTCACGGACTAGCGGGAGGGCCATCGCGACAGATACGCAGTATTTT.

The V call is TRBV15, the J call TRBJ2-2; TRBD1 agrees at 9 bases. Germline loops: CDR1 LNHNV, CDR2 YYDKDF (reference sequence). With V trimmed by 1 base and J by 4 bases, 4 bases remained unmatched. This CDR3 has 16 residues. The CDR3 protein is CATSRGGQGPTGELFF. CDR3 nucleotide sequence: TGTGCCACCAGCAGAGGGGGACAGGGTCCCACCGGGGAGCTGTTTTTT.

The chain couples TRBV7-8 to TRBJ2-3; TRBD2 matches 11 bases. Germline CDR1 is SGHVS and CDR2 is FQNEAQ. The CDR3 runs 18 residues. Losses at the gene ends were 5 bases for V and 3 bases for J; bases not matched to a gene: 13. The CDR3 sequence is CASSPRGSGRAETDTQYF. CDR3 nucleotide sequence: TGTGCCAGCAGCCCTCGAGGTAGCGGGAGGGCCGAGACAGATACGCAGTATTTT.

V usage is TRBV14 and J usage is TRBJ2-3, with a tentative D call TRBD2 (5 bases). The ends were cut back, 3 bases at V and 2 bases at J, with 12 bases in the middle. The CDR3 loop spans 15 amino acids. Germline values: CDR1 SGHDN, CDR2 FVKESK. CDR3 DNA sequence: TGTGCCAGCAGCCACGCGGGCGGTTTCACAGATACGCAGTATTTT. It encodes CASSHAGGFTDTQYF.

The J gene is TRBJ1-4, the V gene TRBV30; a possible D gene is TRBD1 (6 bases). Germline V gives CDR1 GTSNPN, CDR2 SVGIG (reference sequence). Trimming left V 3 bases short and J 8 bases short, with 16 bases between. The CDR3 consists of 14 residues. The CDR3 coding sequence is TGTGCCTGGAGCTTGGACAGTCTGAGGGAAAAACTGTTTTTT. Translation gives CAWSLDSLREKLFF.

In its sample, this clone was seen a few times. The chain combines TRBV28 with TRBJ2-5; D might be TRBD2 (5 bases). Germline lookup yields CDR1 MDHEN and CDR2 SYDVKM. V lost 5 bases and J lost 4, with 20 bases in between. This CDR3 is 16 amino acids long. CDR3 sequence reads: CASSEGAEQTAETQYF. The CDR3 DNA is TGTGCCAGCAGTGAAGGAGCGGAGCAAACGGCAGAGACCCAGTACTTC.

The chain is built from TRBV6-4 and TRBJ1-1, with a weak D call TRBD1 (5 bases). Germline V CDR1 and CDR2: MRHNA, SNTAGT. Trimming shortened V by 0 bases and J by 4 bases, and 9 bases separated the two germline ends. The CDR3 has 14 amino acids. CDR3 in DNA: TGTGCCAGCAGTGACTCGAGACAGCTCACTGAAGCTTTCTTT. Its protein product is CASSDSRQLTEAFF.

The chain links TRBV9 to TRBJ2-3; D may be TRBD2 (5 bases). CDR3 length equals 15 residues. Germline assignment: CDR1 SGDLS and CDR2 YYNGEE. V gave up 0 bases and J gave up 1 base, with 9 bases separating them. CDR3 in DNA: TGTGCCAGCAGCGTAGGGCTAGCCCGCACAGATACGCAGTATTTT. Translation: CASSVGLARTDTQYF.

This sequence joins TRBV27 and TRBJ1-1, with TRBD1 matching over 9 bases. The CDR3 runs to 13 residues. The V segment lost 6 bases and the J segment 5 bases; nucleotides outside the gene matches: 4. Germline values: CDR1 MNHEY, CDR2 SMNVEV (reference sequence). The CDR3 nucleotides read TGTGCCAGCAGAAGGGACAGGGTGACTGAAGCTTTCTTT. Its protein is CASRRDRVTEAFF.

The V gene is TRBV5-1, the J gene TRBJ1-2; tentative D call: TRBD1 (5 bases). Germline V gene lookup returns CDR1 SGHRS and CDR2 YFSETQ. With 0 bases removed from V and 4 bases from J, the gap between germline ends came to 13 bases. The CDR3 is made up of 15 amino acids. CDR3: CASSLDQGLVYGYTF. CDR3 coding DNA: TGCGCCAGCAGCTTGGATCAGGGACTGGTCTATGGCTACACCTTC.

CDR3 protein: CASSQAGPYNEQFF. Written as DNA, the CDR3 is TGTGCCAGCAGTCAGGCTGGGCCCTACAATGAGCAGTTCTTC. The chain is built from TRBV6-5 and TRBJ2-1; D unresolved. The germline V and J ends were trimmed by 5 bases and 2 bases, with 10 bases remaining between them. The germline V gene has CDR1 MNHEY and CDR2 SVGAGI. The CDR3 length is 14 residues.

The CDR3 is CASSGRGTSGGSYEQYF. The DNA for the CDR3 is TGTGCCAGCAGTGGGCGGGGGACTAGCGGGGGCTCCTACGAGCAGTACTTC. The rearrangement joins TRBV6-1 to TRBJ2-7; 14 positions agree with TRBD2. The CDR3 has 17 residues. Per germline, CDR1 MNHNS and CDR2 SASEGT. The V and J ends lost 4 bases and 0 bases, in that order; junction bases with no gene match: 5.

This clone turned up a few times. The chain joins TRBV28 to TRBJ2-5, with 13 bases fitting TRBD2. V dropped 8 bases and J dropped 4; count of bases not matched to a gene: 7. Per germline, CDR1 MDHEN and CDR2 SYDVKM. The CDR3 covers 15 residues. The CDR3 loop reads CASRGLAGEGETQYF. As DNA, the CDR3 is TGTGCCAGCCGCGGACTAGCGGGAGAAGGAGAGACCCAGTACTTC.

The chain joins TRBV9 to TRBJ1-2; D unresolved. CDR3 length: 13 residues. Trimming shortened V by 0 bases and J by 8 bases, and 11 bases separated the two germline ends. CDR1 is SGDLS and CDR2 is YYNGEE in the germline V gene. The CDR3 reads CASSVGWGAGYTF. The CDR3 nucleotides read TGTGCCAGCAGCGTAGGGTGGGGAGCGGGCTACACCTTC.

The chain couples TRBV7-2 to TRBJ2-7, with 7 bases that match TRBD2. V trimming: 0 bases; J trimming: 6 bases; junction bases outside the gene matches: 2. The CDR3 is 13 residues long. The germline V gene has CDR1 SGHTA and CDR2 FQGNSA. The CDR3 here is CASSLAGRIEQYF. In DNA, the CDR3 is TGTGCCAGCAGCTTAGCCGGGAGGATCGAGCAGTACTTC.

The V call is TRBV12-5, the J call TRBJ1-2; a weak D match, TRBD1 (5 bases). Trimming pared 5 bases from V and 7 bases from J, leaving 14 bases between. This CDR3 comprises 13 residues. Germline CDR1 LGHNT, CDR2 FRNRAP. The CDR3, as DNA: TGTGCTAGTGGTCCTCGGGGGAGAGCTGGCTACACCTTC. Protein sequence: CASGPRGRAGYTF.

The chain carries TRBV5-1 and TRBJ2-1; maybe TRBD2 (6 bases). The V end lost 1 base, the J end lost 0 bases, and 11 bases lay between the germline ends. Per the germline V gene, CDR1 is SGHRS and CDR2 is YFSETQ. There are 16 residues in the CDR3. The CDR3 DNA reads TGCGCCAGCAGCTTGTTTCCTAGCGACTCCTACAATGAGCAGTTCTTC. As protein: CASSLFPSDSYNEQFF.

The V and J genes are TRBV18 and TRBJ2-5, with a possible D match to TRBD2 (6 bases). This CDR3 is 14 amino acids long. The germline CDR1 and CDR2 sequences are KGHSH and LQKENI. Between the trimmed V and J ends, which lost 1 base and 5 bases, there was a span of 11 bases. The CDR3, as DNA: TGTGCCAGCTCACCACGGGGAGGAGGGGAGACCCAGTACTTC. It specifies CASSPRGGGETQYF.